The sequence of this T cell receptor beta chain was determined in a study of CD8 T cells in Susac syndrome. Germline V CDR1 and CDR2: SQVTM, ANQGSEA. With V trimmed by 6 bases and J by 1 base, 2 bases remained unmatched. This CDR3 contains 13 residues. Bulk CD8+ and CD4+ cells came from magnetic negative isolation; CD8+ TEMRA by FACS. Random hexamers were used to reverse transcribe about 0.5 to 1 ug of RNA. Amplification of TCR beta CDR3 by immunoSEQ multiplex PCR spanned 54 Vbeta and 13 Jbeta. In TCRdb, the immunoSEQ multiplex PCR reads were re-called with MiXCR into one record per CDR3 protein. The data hold about 80,000 distinct CDR3 sequences, with around 94% observed a single time.

J is TRBJ2-3 and V is TRBV29-1; 9 bases line up with TRBD1. This TCR was sampled from a human donor in good health. Material: CD8+ T cells from PBMCs. The CDR3: CSVRTGGTDTQYF. CDR3 in DNA: TGCAGCGTCAGGACAGGGGGCACAGATACGCAGTATTTT.